These 21 T cell receptor beta chains originate from one sample sequenced in a study of blood T cells in healthy people across ages. Alongside a J-beta primer mix, a sample-barcoded 5' primer served in a second PCR lasting about 7 to 12 cycles. TCRdb reprocessed the 5' RACE reads with MiXCR, giving one entry per CDR3 protein. The table includes approximately 1.5 million distinct CDR3 sequences, about 35% detected once. Specimen: blood. These receptors came from a woman aged 25 to 39 in good health.

This clonotype was detected only a few times. The V and J genes are TRBV9 and TRBJ2-6, with 9 positions matching TRBD1. Losses at the gene ends were 7 bases for V and 2 bases for J; bases not matched to a gene: 22. Germline CDR1 and CDR2: SGDLS and YYNGEE. There are 21 residues in the CDR3. The CDR3 nucleotides are TGTGCCAGCGGGCAATTAAGGGACAGGGAGGGCCGGTCGGCTGGGGCCAACGTCCTGACTTTC. Translation: CASGQLRDREGRSAGANVLTF.

In this sample, this clonotype turned up a few times. The genes are TRBV12-3 or TRBV12-4 and TRBJ2-5; D is unresolved. Trimming removed 3 bases at V and 1 base at J, with 9 bases between. CDR3 size: 14 residues. The CDR3 DNA follows: TGTGCCAGCAGTTTCCTCCGGCCCCAAGAGACCCAGTACTTC. Amino acids: CASSFLRPQETQYF.

Remarks on this clonotype: A read error is likely, as this CDR3 ends without the conserved phenylalanine or tryptophan. This chain joins TRBV6-1 and TRBJ2-7; 7 bases map to TRBD2. V lost 4 bases, J lost 4 bases, and 7 bases stayed unmatched. The CDR3 is 14 residues long. Germline CDR1 and CDR2: MNHNS and SASEGT. The CDR3 sequence: CASSAPGLLYEQYS. In DNA form, the CDR3 reads TGTGCCAGCAGTGCACCGGGACTACTTTACGAGCAGTACTCC.

This clonotype appeared a few times. The chain couples TRBV3-1 to TRBJ2-1; tentative D call: TRBD2 (6 bases). The germline V and J ends were trimmed by 4 bases and 8 bases, with 15 bases remaining between them. The CDR3 has 14 amino acids. Germline CDR1 is LGHDT and CDR2 is YNNKEL (reference sequence). CDR3 protein: CASSLTTSLHEQFF. The CDR3, as DNA: TGTGCCAGCAGCCTGACGACTAGTCTCCATGAGCAGTTCTTC.

V is TRBV4-1 and J is TRBJ2-7; 8 nucleotides align to TRBD2. The CDR3 is 15 amino acids. Trimming took 3 bases from V and 5 from J; bases not matched to a gene: 9. From germline, CDR1 is MGHRA and CDR2 YSYEKL. CDR3 in DNA: TGCGCCAGCAGCCAGACACTTAGCGGGGACAACGAGCAGTACTTC. It yields the protein CASSQTLSGDNEQYF.

This sequence joins TRBV27 and TRBJ2-7; tentatively, D is TRBD1 or TRBD2 (5 bases each). Germline V gene lookup returns CDR1 MNHEY and CDR2 SMNVEV (reference sequence). Trimming took off 5 bases at V and 4 bases at J, with 12 bases between the two ends. This CDR3 spans 13 amino acids. In nucleotides, the CDR3 is TGTGCCAGCAGTACCGGGGCAATGTACGAGCAGTACTTC. This codes for CASSTGAMYEQYF.

This clonotype turned up a few times. The genes are TRBV2 and TRBJ1-2, with a tentative D call TRBD1 (6 bases). V was trimmed by 7 bases and J by 7 bases, leaving 13 bases between them. The CDR3 consists of 12 residues. The germline V gene has CDR1 SNHLY and CDR2 FYNNEI. This chain's CDR3 is CASTGDMAGYTF. CDR3 DNA: TGTGCCAGCACAGGGGATATGGCTGGCTACACCTTC.

This clonotype has a handful of counts. This chain joins TRBV25-1 and TRBJ2-1; no reliable D call. CDR1 is MGHDK, CDR2 SYGVNS, per germline. V was cut by 3 bases and J by 7 bases, with 10 bases left in between. This CDR3 has 13 amino acids. Here the CDR3 DNA reads TGTGCCAGCAGTGAGGCTAACGGAAATGAGCAGTTCTTC. Protein sequence: CASSEANGNEQFF.

The chain has TRBV6-1 and TRBJ2-7; 13 bases are shared with TRBD2. The CDR3 contains 18 residues. Trimming took 4 bases from V and 0 from J; bases not matched to a gene: 9. Looked up from germline, CDR1 is MNHNS and CDR2 is SASEGT. This CDR3 reads CASSGETGTSGVSYEQYF. CDR3 nucleotide sequence: TGTGCCAGCAGTGGAGAGACAGGGACTAGCGGGGTCTCCTACGAGCAGTACTTC.

Here the CDR3 DNA reads TGTGCCAGCAGCGTAGCTGGAGGGCCCGGCACAGATACGCAGTATTTT. Translated: CASSVAGGPGTDTQYF. The chain links TRBV9 to TRBJ2-3; D may be TRBD2 (6 bases). The CDR3 contains 16 residues. The germline V gene encodes CDR1 SGDLS and CDR2 YYNGEE. Trimming left V 0 bases short and J 1 base short, with 12 bases between.

The chain is built from TRBV3-1 and TRBJ1-2; 9 nucleotides match TRBD1. Germline V CDR1 and CDR2: LGHDT, YNNKEL (reference sequence). This CDR3 has 13 amino acids. Trimming cost V 4 bases and J 8 bases; bases outside gene matches: 5. The CDR3 loop is CASSPTGGKGYTF. Written as DNA, the CDR3 is TGTGCCAGCAGCCCTACAGGGGGCAAGGGCTACACCTTC. Using reference TRBV3-1 and TRBJ1-2 for the parts outside the CDR3, the full variable domain is DTAVSQTPKYLVTQMGNDKSIKCEQNLGHDTMYWYKQDSKKFLKIMFSYNNKELIINETVPNRFSPKSPDKAHLNLHINSLELGDSAVYFCASSPTGGKGYTFGSGTRLTVV.

This clonotype has more than one count but fewer than ten. The chain employs TRBV20-1 and TRBJ1-5; unclear D gene. CDR1 is DFQATT and CDR2 is SNEGSKA in the germline V gene (reference sequence). Trimming cost V 3 bases and J 0 bases, with 6 bases left between them. The CDR3 has 13 residues. The CDR3 DNA sequence: TGCAGTGCTAGCTCGGTTAGCAATCAGCCCCAGCATTTT. Translation gives CSASSVSNQPQHF.

This clonotype was seen at least ten times. This chain joins TRBV20-1 and TRBJ2-3; 11 nucleotides align to TRBD2. The length of the CDR3 is 17 residues. After removal of 6 bases from V and 1 base from J, the junction contained 12 bases not matched to a gene. Germline CDR1 is DFQATT and CDR2 is SNEGSKA (reference sequence). As DNA, the CDR3 is TGCAGTGCCCCGAGACCCGGGACTAGCGGACGCACAGATACGCAGTATTTT. Translation gives CSAPRPGTSGRTDTQYF.

The chain recombines TRBV3-1 with TRBJ2-5; TRBD2 aligns across 13 bases. The CDR3 loop spans 13 amino acids. J lost 11 bases, V lost 7 bases, and 7 bases had no gene match. From germline, CDR1 is LGHDT and CDR2 YNNKEL (reference sequence). CDR3 nucleotides: TGTGCCAGCAACCTTGGACTAGCGGGAGAGCAGTACTTC. Protein: CASNLGLAGEQYF.

The chain employs TRBV7-3 and TRBJ1-1, with TRBD1 matching over 8 bases. The V segment lost 1 base and the J segment 13 bases; nucleotides outside the gene matches: 8. This CDR3 spans 13 amino acids. Germline values: CDR1 SGHTA, CDR2 FQGTGA. CDR3 in amino acids: CASSLSQGAQHFF. CDR3 in DNA: TGTGCCAGCAGCTTAAGTCAGGGGGCGCAGCATTTCTTT. The full variable domain, its missing parts supplied by reference TRBV7-3 and TRBJ1-1, is GAGVSQTPSNKVTEKGKYVELRCDPISGHTALYWYRQSLGQGPEFLIYFQGTGAADDSGLPNDRFFAVRPEGSVSTLKIQRTERGDSAVYLCASSLSQGAQHFFGQGTRLTVV.

The chain employs TRBV3-1 and TRBJ2-7; D uncertain. The J call may be in error: the DNA end matches TRBJ2-5 better. This CDR3 is built from 16 residues. Germline V lookup: CDR1 LGHDT, CDR2 YNNKEL (reference sequence). The CDR3 DNA sequence: TGTGCCAGCAGCCAAGAATGGGCTTCCTCCAGAGGGACCCAGTACTTC. Its translation: CASSQEWASSRGTQYF.

This clonotype was seen a handful of times. The chain joins TRBV5-1 to TRBJ2-3; D is uncertain. This CDR3 contains 14 residues. Trimming pared 4 bases from V and 6 bases from J, leaving 15 bases between. CDR1 and CDR2 from the germline V gene are SGHRS and YFSETQ. The CDR3 region has the DNA TGCGCCAGCAGCGATGGATCCCCAAGGGATACGCAGTATTTT. Residues: CASSDGSPRDTQYF.

This clonotype appeared a few times. The chain joins TRBV6-2 or TRBV6-3 to TRBJ2-7, with no clear D. This CDR3 spans 13 amino acids. Germline CDR1 and CDR2: MNHEY and SVGEGT. V was shortened by 2 bases and J by 0 bases, with 5 bases between the two germline ends. The CDR3 DNA sequence: TGTGCCAGCAGTTACGACCACTCCTACGAGCAGTACTTC. It translates to CASSYDHSYEQYF.

The chain recombines TRBV11-2 with TRBJ2-1; D gene uncertain. The CDR3 extends over 12 amino acids. The V end lost 6 bases, the J end lost 5 bases, and 8 bases lay between the germline ends. In germline, CDR1 is SGHAT, CDR2 FQNNGV. Written as DNA, the CDR3 is TGTGCCAGCAGTATCACTGACAATGAGCAGTTCTTC. This codes for CASSITDNEQFF.

This clonotype was counted between two and nine times. V and J are TRBV2 and TRBJ2-7; D not certain. The CDR3 loop spans 14 amino acids. V lost 10 bases and J 1 base, leaving 17 bases between the germline ends. Germline V CDR1 and CDR2: SNHLY, FYNNEI. CDR3 nucleotide sequence: TGTGCCACCAGGATTTCGGCGGTATCCTACGAGCAGTACTTC. Translated: CATRISAVSYEQYF.

This clonotype was counted at least ten times. This chain joins TRBV28 and TRBJ1-3; D is perhaps TRBD1 (6 bases). The CDR3 extends over 15 amino acids. Trimming removed 3 bases from V and 5 bases from J, with 14 bases in between. Germline V lookup: CDR1 MDHEN, CDR2 SYDVKM. CDR3 in amino acids: CASSLAAGARNTIYF. CDR3 bases: TGTGCCAGCAGTTTGGCGGCGGGGGCTAGAAACACCATATATTTT. Full variable domain (outside the CDR3, taken from reference TRBV28 and TRBJ1-3): DVKVTQSSRYLVKRTGEKVFLECVQDMDHENMFWYRQDPGLGLRLIYFSYDVKMKEKGDIPEGYSVSREKKERFSLILESASTNQTSMYLCASSLAAGARNTIYFGEGSWLTVV.